This TCR beta chain was identified during a study of blood T cell repertoires in COVID-19 (dated by TCRdb to 2020 to 2021). Context from the whole study: Collaborator samples came from the United States, Italy and Spain and covered acute and convalescent phases of COVID-19. Subjects who had been exposed to COVID-19, were actively infected with it, or had recovered from it provided the deeply sampled blood TCRbeta repertoires that made up the dataset. Where HLA class I and class II types were available, the types were taken from metadata supplied by the sample provider, not from assay-based typing. Nearly every sample came with metadata listing a de-identified subject ID, COVID-19 status, age in years and sex. The samples were drawn from the first 160 participants of the ongoing ImmuneRACE study and from over 950 subjects provided by 6 global collaborators. The repertoires were made available in a free public database intended to serve as a resource for research on the immune response to SARS-CoV-2. The material from the prospective study consisted of cDNA or gDNA derived from T cells, B-cell-depleted T cells, or PBMCs. Overall study outcomes, separate from this receptor: How much clinical and demographic metadata was included differed by source and by participant, and the metadata was provided uncurated.

Cut back by 5 bases and 3 bases, the V and J ends lie 14 bases apart. According to the germline V gene (reference sequence), CDR1 reads MNHEY and CDR2 reads SMNVEV. The CDR3 holds 14 amino acids from the cysteine to the phenylalanine. Kept here is only the CDR3 DNA, which spans 42 bases and is read in frame from base 1. TCRbeta CDR3 regions were amplified from genomic DNA using the immunoSEQ Assay, a bias-controlled multiplex PCR. The original methods were these. The number of nucleated cells in each sample was estimated from the amplification of reference gene primers within the assay. To quantify the absolute abundance of each unique TCRbeta CDR3 rearrangement, sequence reads were collapsed and filtered. For each sample, productive Simpson clonality was calculated as the square root of Simpson's diversity index across productive rearrangements. What TCRdb holds here is the immuneACCESS table cut down to in-frame rearrangements. Part of the clones is not present; checked against another copy, under half of the missing clones reflect an unresolved V gene, and the others are unexplained. From that table come the V and J calls and clone size; the DNA was used to work out D and trimming. This sample is represented by approximately 280,000 clones; about 86% of them were singletons. The leading ten clones occupy around 2.1% of the sample.

Remarks on this clone: Which antigen it targets is not known. There are no base qualities to consult, and no much larger clone falls within one base.

A second Seattle source provided samples from volunteer blood donors who had recovered from COVID-19. The collaborating institutions used their own protocols to collect whole blood in K2EDTA tubes. Collaborator samples were shipped for TCRbeta analysis as frozen whole blood, isolated PBMCs, or DNA extracted from either sample type. The origin of this receptor is a woman in her thirties who had recovered from COVID-19. The chain was built from TRBV27 and TRBJ2-7; the D gene is perhaps TRBD1, on 6 matching bases. Sequenced sample: peripheral blood. CDR3 reads: CASSLRATGYEQYF. The sequence in DNA is TGTGCCAGCAGTCTCAGAGCGACAGGCTACGAGCAGTACTTC.